In its sample, the clone carrying this T cell receptor (beta chain) was seen many times. Trimming stripped 2 bases from V and 1 base from J, with 7 bases between. This CDR3 spans 14 amino acids. Germline V lookup: CDR1 SGHKS, CDR2 YYEKEE (reference sequence). Since all of the isolated RNA was reverse transcribed, expressed TCRB transcripts were what got sequenced. Sequencing was performed with immunoSEQ multiplex PCR; in TCRdb, only in-frame clones are kept and a portion is missing. The repertoire holds about 320,000 clones, with approximately 14% as singletons. The data stem from a study of beta chain features in type 1 diabetes. Overall study: In age, gender and cell yields, patients were similar to healthy donors. Sorted cells from all samples, numbering almost 110 million, were examined.

What was sequenced was central memory CD4+ T cells from blood. This TCR was sampled from a man aged 30 to 39 in good health. This chain links TRBV5-5 with TRBJ2-1; the D is unclear. CDR3 bases: TGTGCCAGCAGCTTTGGGGTTTCCTACAATGAGCAGTTCTTC. Translated, it gives CASSFGVSYNEQFF.